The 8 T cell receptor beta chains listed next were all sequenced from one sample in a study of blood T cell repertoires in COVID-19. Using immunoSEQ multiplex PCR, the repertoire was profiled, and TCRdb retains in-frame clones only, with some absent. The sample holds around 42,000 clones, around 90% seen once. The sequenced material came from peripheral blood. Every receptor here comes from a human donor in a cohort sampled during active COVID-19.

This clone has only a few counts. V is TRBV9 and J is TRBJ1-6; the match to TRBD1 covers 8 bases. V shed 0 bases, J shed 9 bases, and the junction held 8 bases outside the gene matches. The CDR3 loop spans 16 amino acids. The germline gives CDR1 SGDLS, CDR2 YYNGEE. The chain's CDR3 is CASSVDQGATGSPLHF. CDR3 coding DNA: TGTGCCAGCAGCGTAGATCAGGGGGCAACTGGTTCACCCCTCCACTTT.

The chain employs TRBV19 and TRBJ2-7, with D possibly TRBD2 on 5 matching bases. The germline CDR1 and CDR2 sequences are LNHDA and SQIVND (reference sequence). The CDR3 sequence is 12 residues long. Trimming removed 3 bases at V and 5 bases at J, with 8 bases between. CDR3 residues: CASSMAGDEQYF. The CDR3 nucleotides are TGTGCCAGTAGTATGGCCGGGGACGAGCAGTACTTC.

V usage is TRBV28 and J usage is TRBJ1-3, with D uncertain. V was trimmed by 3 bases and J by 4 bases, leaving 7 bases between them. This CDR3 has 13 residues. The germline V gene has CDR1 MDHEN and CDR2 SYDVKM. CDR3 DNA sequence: TGTGCCAGCAGTTTGAGATACGGAAACACCATATATTTT. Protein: CASSLRYGNTIYF.

The CDR3, as DNA: TGTGCCAGCAGCCGTTCAGGTTGGAAGAACACCGGGGAGCTGTTTTTT. This gives the protein CASSRSGWKNTGELFF. The gene calls are TRBV14 and TRBJ2-2; no clear D gene. With 4 bases removed from V and 1 base from J, the gap between germline ends came to 13 bases. Germline CDR1 and CDR2: SGHDN and FVKESK. The length of the CDR3 is 16 residues.

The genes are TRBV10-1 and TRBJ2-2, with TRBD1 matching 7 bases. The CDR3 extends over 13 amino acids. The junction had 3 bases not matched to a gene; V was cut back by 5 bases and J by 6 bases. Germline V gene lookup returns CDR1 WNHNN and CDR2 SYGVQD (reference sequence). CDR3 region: CASSPTGPGELFF. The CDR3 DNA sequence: TGCGCCAGCAGTCCGACAGGGCCCGGGGAGCTGTTTTTT.

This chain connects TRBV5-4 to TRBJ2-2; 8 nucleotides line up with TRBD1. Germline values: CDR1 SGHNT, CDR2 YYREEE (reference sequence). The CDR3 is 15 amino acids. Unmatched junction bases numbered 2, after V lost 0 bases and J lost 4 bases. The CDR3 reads CASSLGGTGTGELFF. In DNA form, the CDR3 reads TGTGCCAGCAGCTTGGGGGGGACAGGCACCGGGGAGCTGTTTTTT.

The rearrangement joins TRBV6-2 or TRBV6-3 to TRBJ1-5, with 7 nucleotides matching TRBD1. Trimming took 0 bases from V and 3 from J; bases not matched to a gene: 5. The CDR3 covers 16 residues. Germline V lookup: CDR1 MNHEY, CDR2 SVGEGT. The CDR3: CASSYSGGANNQPQHF. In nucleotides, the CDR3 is TGTGCCAGCAGTTACTCAGGGGGCGCGAACAATCAGCCCCAGCATTTT.

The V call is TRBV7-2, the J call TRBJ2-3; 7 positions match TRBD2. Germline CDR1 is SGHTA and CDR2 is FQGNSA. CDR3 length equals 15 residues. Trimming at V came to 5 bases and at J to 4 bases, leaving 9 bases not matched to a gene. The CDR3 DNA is TGTGCCAGCAGCCCGGGTGGGGGGGTGGCAGATACGCAGTATTTT. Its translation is CASSPGGGVADTQYF.